This T cell receptor (beta chain) emerged from a study of blood T cell repertoires in COVID-19. The CDR3 extends over 11 amino acids. Between the trimmed V and J ends, which lost 7 bases and 9 bases, there was a span of 13 bases. The germline gives CDR1 DFQATT, CDR2 SNEGSKA (reference sequence). Original handling: Nucleated cell counts were estimated from reference gene primer amplification. Assay: immunoSEQ multiplex PCR; the TCRdb copy retains only in-frame clones and omits some. That table supplies the V and J calls and clone size; D and trimming were determined from the DNA. The data contain more than 85,000 clones, around 75% of them singletons.

The sequenced material came from peripheral blood. The origin of this receptor is a man between 65 and 85 years old with acute or convalescent COVID-19. This rearrangement joins TRBV20-1 to TRBJ2-4; D is unresolved. The CDR3 protein is CSVPWQAIQYF. CDR3 nucleotides: TGCAGTGTTCCCTGGCAGGCCATTCAGTACTTC.